The 6 T cell receptor beta chains below all came from one sample that was sequenced in a study of CD8 T cells in Susac syndrome. The RNA, about 0.5 to 1 ug, was put through reverse transcription using random hexamers. TCRdb analysed the immunoSEQ multiplex PCR reads with MiXCR anew, one entry per CDR3 protein. Of 350,000 to 550,000 distinct CDR3 sequences in the sample, around 85% were seen once. Sequencing was carried out using CD8+ T cells from PBMCs. These receptor sequences come from a human donor with multiple sclerosis.

V gene TRBV3-1 combines with J gene TRBJ2-2, with TRBD2 matching 8 bases. Germline V CDR1 and CDR2: LGHDT, YNNKEL (reference sequence). Trimming cost V 4 bases and J 3 bases; bases outside gene matches: 7. The CDR3 loop spans 16 amino acids. CDR3 loop: CASSPSGRAHTGELFF. The CDR3 DNA sequence: TGTGCCAGCAGCCCCTCCGGGAGGGCCCACACCGGGGAGCTGTTTTTT. The full variable domain, its missing parts supplied by reference TRBV3-1 and TRBJ2-2, is DTAVSQTPKYLVTQMGNDKSIKCEQNLGHDTMYWYKQDSKKFLKIMFSYNNKELIINETVPNRFSPKSPDKAHLNLHINSLELGDSAVYFCASSPSGRAHTGELFFGEGSRLTVL.

V usage is TRBV14 and J usage is TRBJ2-7; D uncertain. Trimming shortened V by 0 bases and J by 2 bases, and 11 bases separated the two germline ends. Germline V CDR1 and CDR2: SGHDN, FVKESK. CDR3 length: 15 amino acids. The CDR3 coding sequence is TGTGCCAGCAGCCAAGAAAGCAACAGAGCCTACGAGCAGTACTTC. Translated, it gives CASSQESNRAYEQYF.

The table lists this clonotype with a count of one. The gene calls are TRBV27 and TRBJ2-6, with 10 bases lining up with TRBD1. This CDR3 spans 18 amino acids. Per the germline V gene, CDR1 is MNHEY and CDR2 is SMNVEV (reference sequence). V lost 0 bases and J lost 3; bases outside the gene matches: 5. The CDR3 here is CASSLSGQGPRGANVLTF. The CDR3 DNA reads TGTGCCAGCAGTTTATCGGGACAGGGGCCTCGTGGGGCCAACGTCCTGACTTTC.

The table lists this clonotype with a count of one. The J gene is TRBJ2-6, the V gene TRBV14; 11 positions match TRBD2. This CDR3 has 18 residues. With 5 bases clipped from V and 0 bases from J, the junction kept 6 bases outside the gene matches. Per the germline V gene, CDR1 is SGHDN and CDR2 is FVKESK. The CDR3 bases are TGTGCCAGCAGCTCTAGCGGGGGGCCTCCCTCTGGGGCCAACGTCCTGACTTTC. Amino acids: CASSSSGGPPSGANVLTF.

The gene calls are TRBV4-1 and TRBJ1-1; 7 nucleotides agree with TRBD1. CDR3 length: 15 residues. Losses at the gene ends were 5 bases for V and 0 bases for J; bases not matched to a gene: 6. CDR1 is MGHRA, CDR2 YSYEKL, per germline. CDR3 loop: CASSDRQGMNTEAFF. The CDR3 nucleotides read TGCGCCAGCAGCGACCGACAGGGAATGAACACTGAAGCTTTCTTT.

This sequence joins TRBV5-5 and TRBJ1-5, with 7 bases aligning to TRBD1. The CDR3 loop spans 15 amino acids. The junction had 8 bases not matched to a gene; V was cut back by 4 bases and J by 4 bases. From germline, CDR1 is SGHKS and CDR2 YYEKEE (reference sequence). CDR3 in DNA: TGTGCCAGCAGCCTTGAGGGACAGCTAAATCAGCCCCAGCATTTT. Amino acids: CASSLEGQLNQPQHF.